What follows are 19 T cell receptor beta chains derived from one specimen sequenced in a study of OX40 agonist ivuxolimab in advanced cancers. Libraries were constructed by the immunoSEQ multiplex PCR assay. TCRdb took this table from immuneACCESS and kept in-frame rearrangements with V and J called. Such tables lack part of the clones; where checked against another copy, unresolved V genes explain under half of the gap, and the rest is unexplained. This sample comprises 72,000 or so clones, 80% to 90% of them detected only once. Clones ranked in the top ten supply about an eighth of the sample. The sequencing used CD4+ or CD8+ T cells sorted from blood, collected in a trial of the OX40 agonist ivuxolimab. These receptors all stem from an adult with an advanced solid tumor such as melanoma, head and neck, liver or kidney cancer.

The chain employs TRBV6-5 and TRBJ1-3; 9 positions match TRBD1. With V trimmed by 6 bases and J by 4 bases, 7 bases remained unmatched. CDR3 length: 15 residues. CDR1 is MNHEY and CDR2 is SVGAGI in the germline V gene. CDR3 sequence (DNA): TGTGCCAGCAGACAGGGGGCCTGGGGAGGAAACACCATATATTTT. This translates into CASRQGAWGGNTIYF.

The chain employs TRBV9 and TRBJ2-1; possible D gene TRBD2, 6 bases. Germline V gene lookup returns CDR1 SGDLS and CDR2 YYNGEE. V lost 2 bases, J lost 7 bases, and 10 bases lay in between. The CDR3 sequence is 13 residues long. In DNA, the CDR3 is TGTGCCAGCAGCGTCCGCGGGAAAAATGAGCAGTTCTTC. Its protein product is CASSVRGKNEQFF.

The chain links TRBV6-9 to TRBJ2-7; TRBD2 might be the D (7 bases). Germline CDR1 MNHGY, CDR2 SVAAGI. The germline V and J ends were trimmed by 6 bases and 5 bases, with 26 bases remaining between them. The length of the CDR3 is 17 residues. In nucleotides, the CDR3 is TGTGCCAGCAGCTCCCCTAGGGGGGGCATTGGAGTCCACGAGCAGTACTTC. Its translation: CASSSPRGGIGVHEQYF.

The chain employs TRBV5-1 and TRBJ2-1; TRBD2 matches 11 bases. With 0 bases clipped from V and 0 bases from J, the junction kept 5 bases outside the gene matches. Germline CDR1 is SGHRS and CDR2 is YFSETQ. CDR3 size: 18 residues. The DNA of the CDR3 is TGCGCCAGCAGCTTGGTTGGGACTAGCGGCAGCTCCTACAATGAGCAGTTCTTC. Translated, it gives CASSLVGTSGSSYNEQFF.

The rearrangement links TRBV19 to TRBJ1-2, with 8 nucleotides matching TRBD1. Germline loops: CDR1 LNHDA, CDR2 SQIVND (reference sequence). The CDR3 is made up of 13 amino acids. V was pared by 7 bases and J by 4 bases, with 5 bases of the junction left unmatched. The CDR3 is CASKETGAYGYTF. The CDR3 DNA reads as TGTGCCAGTAAGGAGACAGGGGCCTATGGCTACACCTTC.

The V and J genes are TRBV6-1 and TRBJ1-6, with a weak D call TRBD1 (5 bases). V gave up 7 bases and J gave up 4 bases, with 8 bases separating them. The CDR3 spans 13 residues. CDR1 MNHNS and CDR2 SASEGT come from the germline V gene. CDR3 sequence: CASTRQYNSPLHF. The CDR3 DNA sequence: TGTGCCAGCACCCGACAGTATAATTCACCCCTCCACTTT.

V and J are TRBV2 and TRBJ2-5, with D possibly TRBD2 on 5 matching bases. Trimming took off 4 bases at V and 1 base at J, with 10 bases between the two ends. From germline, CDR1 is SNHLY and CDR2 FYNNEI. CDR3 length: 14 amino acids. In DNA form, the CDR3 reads TGTGCCAGCAGTGCAAGGACTTCCCAAGAGACCCAGTACTTC. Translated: CASSARTSQETQYF.

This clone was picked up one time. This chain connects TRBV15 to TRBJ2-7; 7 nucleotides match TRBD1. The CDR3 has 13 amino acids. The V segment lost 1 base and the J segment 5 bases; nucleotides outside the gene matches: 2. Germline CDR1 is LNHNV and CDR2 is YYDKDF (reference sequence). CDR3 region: CATSRGQGDEQYF. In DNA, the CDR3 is TGTGCCACCAGCAGAGGACAGGGAGACGAGCAGTACTTC. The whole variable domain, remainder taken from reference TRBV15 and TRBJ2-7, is DAMVIQNPRYQVTQFGKPVTLSCSQTLNHNVMYWYQQKSSQAPKLLFHYYDKDFNNEADTPDNFQSRRPNTSFCFLDIRSPGLGDTAMYLCATSRGQGDEQYFGPGTRLTVT.

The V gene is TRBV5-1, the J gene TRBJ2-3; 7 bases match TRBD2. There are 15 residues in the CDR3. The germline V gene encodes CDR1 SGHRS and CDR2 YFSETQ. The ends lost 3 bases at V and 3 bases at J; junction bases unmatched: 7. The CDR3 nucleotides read TGCGCCAGCAGCTCTACTGGCGGGGGTACAGATACGCAGTATTTT. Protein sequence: CASSSTGGGTDTQYF.

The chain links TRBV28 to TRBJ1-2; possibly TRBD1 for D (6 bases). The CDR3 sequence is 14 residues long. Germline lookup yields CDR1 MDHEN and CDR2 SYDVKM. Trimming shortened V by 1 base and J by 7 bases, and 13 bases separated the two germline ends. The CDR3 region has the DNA TGTGCCAGCAGTTTATTCCCGGGGGCGCGTGGCTACACCTTC. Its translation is CASSLFPGARGYTF.

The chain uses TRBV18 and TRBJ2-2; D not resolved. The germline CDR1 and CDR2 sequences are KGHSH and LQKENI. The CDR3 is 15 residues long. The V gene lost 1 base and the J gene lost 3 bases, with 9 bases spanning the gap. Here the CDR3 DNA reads TGTGCCAGCTCACCACGGCGGTCCGACACCGGGGAGCTGTTTTTT. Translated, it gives CASSPRRSDTGELFF.

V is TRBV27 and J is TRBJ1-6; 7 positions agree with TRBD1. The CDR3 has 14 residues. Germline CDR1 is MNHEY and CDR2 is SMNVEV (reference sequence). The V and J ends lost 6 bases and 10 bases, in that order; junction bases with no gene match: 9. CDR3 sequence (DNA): TGTGCCAGCAGACCCGACAGGGAACAGTCACCCCTCCACTTT. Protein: CASRPDREQSPLHF.

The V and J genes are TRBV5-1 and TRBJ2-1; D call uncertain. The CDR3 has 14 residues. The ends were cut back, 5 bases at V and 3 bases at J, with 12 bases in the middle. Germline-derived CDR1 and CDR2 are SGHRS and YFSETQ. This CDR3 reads CASSPPPHYNEQFF. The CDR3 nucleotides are TGCGCCAGCAGTCCTCCCCCTCACTACAATGAGCAGTTCTTC.

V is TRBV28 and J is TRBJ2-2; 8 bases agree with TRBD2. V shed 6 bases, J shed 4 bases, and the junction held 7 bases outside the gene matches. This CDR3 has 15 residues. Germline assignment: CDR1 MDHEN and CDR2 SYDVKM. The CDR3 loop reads CASSLSGGPTGELFF. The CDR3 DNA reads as TGTGCCAGCAGCCTAAGCGGGGGCCCCACCGGGGAGCTGTTTTTT.

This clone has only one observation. As DNA, the CDR3 is TGCGCCAGCAGCTTATGGGACCGGGGAGAAAAACTGTTTTTT. Protein: CASSLWDRGEKLFF. The gene calls are TRBV5-1 and TRBJ1-4; possible D gene TRBD1, 5 bases. This CDR3 is 14 amino acids long. Germline-derived CDR1 and CDR2 are SGHRS and YFSETQ. V lost 2 bases, J lost 8 bases, and 13 bases lay in between.

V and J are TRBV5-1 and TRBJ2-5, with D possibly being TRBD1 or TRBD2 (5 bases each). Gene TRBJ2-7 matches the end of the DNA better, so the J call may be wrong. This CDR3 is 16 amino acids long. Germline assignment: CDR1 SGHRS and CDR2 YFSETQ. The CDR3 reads CASSLAVGTPEDEQYF. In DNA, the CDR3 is TGCGCCAGCAGCTTGGCCGTCGGGACCCCTGAGGACGAGCAGTACTTC.

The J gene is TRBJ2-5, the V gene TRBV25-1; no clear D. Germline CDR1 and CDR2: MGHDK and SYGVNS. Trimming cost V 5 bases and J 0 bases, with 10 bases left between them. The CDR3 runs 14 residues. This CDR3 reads CASSLQEYQETQYF. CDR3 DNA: TGTGCCAGCAGTCTTCAGGAATACCAAGAGACCCAGTACTTC.

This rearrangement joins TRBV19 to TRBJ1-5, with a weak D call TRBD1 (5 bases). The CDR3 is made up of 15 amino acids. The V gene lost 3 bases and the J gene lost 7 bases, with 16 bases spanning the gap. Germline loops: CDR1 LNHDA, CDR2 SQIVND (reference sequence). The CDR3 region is CASSIIPGLRQPQHF. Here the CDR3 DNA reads TGTGCCAGTAGTATTATCCCGGGACTTAGGCAGCCCCAGCATTTT.

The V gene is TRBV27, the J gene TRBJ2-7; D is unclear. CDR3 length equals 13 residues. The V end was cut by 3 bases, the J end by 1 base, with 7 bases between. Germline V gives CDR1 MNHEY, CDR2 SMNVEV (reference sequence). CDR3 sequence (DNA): TGTGCCAGCAGTTTGCAAGGGTCCTACGAGCAGTACTTC. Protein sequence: CASSLQGSYEQYF.